This T cell receptor (beta chain) comes out of a study of cytomegalovirus exposure and HLA in healthy donors. The study's findings and limits: Within an earlier analysis, most TCR beta V segments proved productive either about 90% or about 30% of the time. Immune exposure was documented only through CMV serostatus. One later analysis reportedly identified an Asian-associated ancestry cluster that showed fewer N-insertions than the approximately 600-donor mean.

With 60 Vbeta and 13 Jbeta primers, the PCR was carried out. Libraries were prepared by immunoSEQ multiplex PCR; TCRdb keeps only in-frame clonotypes and omits some of them. The data hold approximately 130,000 clones, with around 83% observed a single time. As regards this clone: Antigen specificity is unknown.

V was pared by 5 bases and J by 6 bases, with 16 bases between. The CDR3 extends over 13 amino acids. The germline V gene has CDR1 GTSNPN and CDR2 SVGIG (reference sequence). The chain carries TRBV30 and TRBJ2-5; D is perhaps TRBD1 (6 bases). This clonotype was sampled from a woman aged 25 to 45 in good health and CMV-seropositive. Sequencing was performed on PBMCs. The CDR3 protein is CAWAGKGVKTQYF. DNA for the CDR3: TGTGCCTGGGCCGGGAAGGGGGTAAAGACCCAGTACTTC.